The clone carrying this T cell receptor (beta chain) was observed a handful of times. The antigen remains unidentified. TCRdb called the reads again in MiXCR, with one record for every CDR3 protein. The data hold roughly 200,000 distinct CDR3 sequences, with approximately 40% observed a single time. This specimen comes from a study of T cell repertoires in cytomegalovirus infection. Turning to the study itself: Newly reported HLA-C-restricted and thoroughly characterized HLA-B-restricted CMV epitopes were employed. Public signatures in TCR beta pointed to CMV infection and matching HLA type.

Overall study findings and caveats: The ex vivo response was dominated by HLA-C-restricted CMV-specific TCR beta clonotypes. The cumulative frequency of public TCR beta families distinguished individuals who carried CMV together with the relevant HLA.

Germline V lookup: CDR1 SEHNR, CDR2 FQNEAQ (reference sequence). V was clipped by 5 bases and J by 0 bases; unmatched bases: 7. The CDR3 is made up of 16 amino acids. Sequences were derived from CD8+ T cells from cultured PBMCs, sampled from culture after CMV antigen stimulation. The J gene is TRBJ2-7, the V gene TRBV7-9; 10 nucleotides agree with TRBD1. The sequence derives from a human donor in good health (CMV status not recorded). Some clones in this sample may be carry-over from other donors' samples. Here the CDR3 reads CASSPRDRGFSYEQYF. The CDR3 DNA reads TGTGCCAGCAGCCCCAGGGACAGGGGATTCTCCTACGAGCAGTACTTC. Filled out from reference TRBV7-9 and TRBJ2-7, the complete variable domain reads DTGVSQNPRHKITKRGQNVTFRCDPISEHNRLYWYRQTLGQGPEFLTYFQNEAQLEKSRLLSDRFSAERPKGSFSTLEIQRTEQGDSAMYLCASSPRDRGFSYEQYFGPGTRLTVT.